Here is one T cell receptor (beta chain) with its context. Its target is not known. Researchers used genomic DNA as the template to profile TCR beta VDJ and CDR3. A single record per CDR3 protein comes from TCRdb applying MiXCR to the reads. The sample holds 150,000 to 200,000 distinct CDR3 sequences, about 45% seen once. V lost 3 bases to trimming and J lost 8 bases, with 5 bases between them. The CDR3 is 11 residues long. Per germline, CDR1 SNHLY and CDR2 FYNNEI. The sample belongs to a study of CD8+CD57+ T cells in acquired aplastic anemia. Overall study findings and caveats: Statistical testing detected no significant gap in CD8+ Simpson's diversity between patients and controls.

The authors sequenced patients whose flow cytometry had shown CD8+CD57+ cell expansion. The V call is TRBV2, the J call TRBJ2-1; no firm D call. The sequence was obtained from a human donor with aplastic anemia. What was sequenced was sorted CD4+, CD8+, or CD8+CD57+ T cells (not recorded which) from PBMCs. Here the CDR3 reads CASSDRDEQFF. Written as DNA, the CDR3 is TGTGCCAGCAGTGATCGGGATGAGCAGTTCTTC. Complete variable domain (other parts from reference TRBV2 and TRBJ2-1): EPEVTQTPSHQVTQMGQEVILRCVPISNHLYFYWYRQILGQKVEFLVSFYNNEISEKSEIFDDQFSVERPDGSNFTLKIRSTKLEDSAMYFCASSDRDEQFFGPGTRLTVL.